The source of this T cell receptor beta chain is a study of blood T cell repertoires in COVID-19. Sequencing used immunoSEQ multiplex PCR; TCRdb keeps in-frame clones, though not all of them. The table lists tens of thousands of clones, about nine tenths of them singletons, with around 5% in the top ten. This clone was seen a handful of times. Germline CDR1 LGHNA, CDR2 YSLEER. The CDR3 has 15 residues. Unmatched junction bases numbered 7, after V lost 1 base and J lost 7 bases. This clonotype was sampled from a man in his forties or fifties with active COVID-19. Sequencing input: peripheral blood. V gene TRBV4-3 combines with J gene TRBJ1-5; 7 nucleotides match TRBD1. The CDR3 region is CASSQGRGPGQPQHF. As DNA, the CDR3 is TGCGCCAGCAGCCAAGGGAGGGGGCCGGGGCAGCCCCAGCATTTT.